This T cell receptor (beta chain) was captured in a study of shared clonotypes between healthy human individuals. Background on the study: Three plates were used per donor for CD4 naive, three for CD4 memory, two for CD8 naive and one for CD8 memory. Whole-study results and caveats: Across subsets, estimated richness was generally greater for naive than for memory populations.

In the naive CD8 group, cells lacked CD45RO and were positively selected for CCR7, so terminally differentiated effector memory CD45RA+ cells were left out. Donors were Caucasian adults residing in Nashville, Tennessee, USA. Repertoires were generated with immunoSEQ multiplex PCR, while TCRdb's copy carries only in-frame clones and drops some. The table includes some 2,000,000 clones, approximately 94% detected once. Notes on this clone: The antigen is not known.

Germline V CDR1 and CDR2: ENHRY, SYGVKD. The CDR3 runs to 17 residues. V trimming: 2 bases; J trimming: 0 bases; junction bases outside the gene matches: 7. The source is a man between 18 and 35 years old in good health. The source material was naive CD8+ T cells sorted from blood. The chain combines TRBV10-3 with TRBJ2-1, with 7 bases fitting TRBD2. For the CDR3, the DNA is TGTGCCATCAGTGAGCCCGAGACTAGCCCCTCCTACAATGAGCAGTTCTTC. This translates into CAISEPETSPSYNEQFF.